This T cell receptor beta chain emerged from a study of blood T cell repertoires in COVID-19. Whole-study context: T cells, B-cell-depleted T cells, or PBMCs provided the cDNA or gDNA that served as material.

This clone was recorded only once. Per the original methods: Amplification from reference gene primers served as the basis for estimated nucleated cell counts. Only in-frame clones appear in the TCRdb table, and some are missing; sequencing was by immunoSEQ multiplex PCR. V, J and clone size were drawn from that table, and D and trimming were deduced from the DNA. Found here are about 230,000 clones, approximately 87% of them singletons; the top ten hold around 2.6%. This CDR3 has 16 amino acids. The germline V gene has CDR1 SQVTM and CDR2 ANQGSEA. J gave up 5 bases and V 1 base, and 13 bases lay outside the gene matches.

The TCR sequence derives from a woman in her seventies with active or convalescent COVID-19. The chain uses TRBV29-1 and TRBJ2-7, with 8 bases identical to TRBD1. The sample consisted of peripheral blood. The CDR3 loop reads CSVEGRRAGGKDEQYF. DNA of the CDR3: TGCAGCGTTGAAGGCCGCCGGGCAGGGGGCAAGGACGAGCAGTACTTC.